This T cell receptor (beta chain) was identified in a study of T cells in Graves' hyperthyroidism and ophthalmopathy. Amplified regions were TCR beta CDR3 sequences from RNA transcripts. Primed by the HTBI set, a first-round RT-PCR was run on the TCR CDR3. TCRdb re-analysed the multiplex PCR reads in MiXCR, keeping a single row per CDR3 protein. The sample yields roughly 380,000 distinct CDR3 sequences, 11% to 15% seen once. This clonotype has a handful of counts. The sequenced sample was blood. The TCR sequence derives from a woman aged 60 to 75 with Graves' hyperthyroidism.

The CDR3 DNA reads TGCGCCAGCAGTCGACTAGCGGGAGCCTCCTACAATGAGCAGTTCTTC. Translation gives CASSRLAGASYNEQFF. The chain carries TRBV4-1 and TRBJ2-1; 12 bases are a match to TRBD2. The ends lost 6 bases at V and 0 bases at J; junction bases unmatched: 3. CDR3 size: 16 residues. CDR1 and CDR2 (germline): MGHRA, YSYEKL.